The source of this T cell receptor beta chain is a study of OX40 agonist ivuxolimab in advanced cancers. General study points: CD8+ T cells (on average) carried more expanded clones than CD4+ T cells. The study did not work out the antigen specificity of the expanded peripheral T cells.

Patients were excluded for autoimmune disease history or systemic immunosuppression. Sampling times: baseline, cycle 4 day 1, cycle 7 day 1. V gave up 4 bases and J gave up 7 bases, with 23 bases separating them. This CDR3 comprises 15 residues. Germline CDR1 is GTSNPN and CDR2 is SVGIG (reference sequence). The table came from immunoSEQ multiplex PCR; TCRdb's copy has only in-frame clones and leaves some out. This sample has 55,000 to 75,000 clones; over 70% occur once, and the top ten carry 0.3% to 0.4%. In regard to this clone: Its antigen is unidentified.

The chain combines TRBV30 with TRBJ2-7; no clear D gene. The clonotype comes from an adult with an advanced solid tumor such as melanoma, head and neck, liver or kidney cancer. Sample: CD4+ or CD8+ T cells sorted from blood, taken in a trial of the OX40 agonist ivuxolimab. The CDR3, as DNA: TGTGCCTGGACCATAGACCCAGCTTCAGTAGGGGAGCAGTACTTC. Translation: CAWTIDPASVGEQYF.